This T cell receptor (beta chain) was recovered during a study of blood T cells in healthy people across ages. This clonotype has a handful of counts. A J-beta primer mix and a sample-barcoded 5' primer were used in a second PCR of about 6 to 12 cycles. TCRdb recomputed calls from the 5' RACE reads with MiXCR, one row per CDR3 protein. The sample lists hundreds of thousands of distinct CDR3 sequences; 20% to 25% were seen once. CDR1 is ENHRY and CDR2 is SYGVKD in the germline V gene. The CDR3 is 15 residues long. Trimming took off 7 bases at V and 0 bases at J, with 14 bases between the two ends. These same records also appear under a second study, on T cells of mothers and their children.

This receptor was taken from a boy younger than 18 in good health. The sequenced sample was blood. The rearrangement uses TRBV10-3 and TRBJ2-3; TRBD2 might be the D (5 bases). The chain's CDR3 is CAINEGFFSTDTQYF. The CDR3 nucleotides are TGTGCCATCAACGAGGGCTTCTTTAGCACAGATACGCAGTATTTT.